Listed below are T cell receptor beta chains from one sample, sequenced in a study of beta chain features in type 1 diabetes. Method: immunoSEQ multiplex PCR; TCRdb's copy keeps in-frame clones and lacks some. The repertoire holds over 600,000 clones, around an eighth seen once, with more than 0.095% in the top ten. Source material: naive CD4+ T cells from blood. The receptors come from a man under 40 with type 1 diabetes. CDR3s include the opening cysteine and the closing phenylalanine or tryptophan. Fields, in order: CDR3 protein, CDR3 DNA, clone size, CDR3 length, D gene, J gene, V gene. A D gene is named only where the DNA matches it firmly. Clone size is given for some rows only: seen once, a few or many times, or a class if the clone is expanded.

CDR3aa: CASSLVGLAGDNEQFF
CDR3nt: TGTGCCAGCAGCTTAGTAGGACTAGCGGGCGACAATGAGCAGTTCTTC
abundance: few
len: 16
d_gene: TRBD2
j_gene: TRBJ2-1
v_gene: TRBV11-2

CDR3aa: CATSRDWTGENTQYF
CDR3nt: TGTGCCACCAGCAGAGATTGGACAGGGGAAAATACGCAGTATTTT
abundance: few
len: 15
d_gene: TRBD1
j_gene: TRBJ2-3
v_gene: TRBV15

CDR3aa: CASSMTGEPGNTIYF
CDR3nt: TGTGCCAGCAGCATGACAGGGGAGCCTGGAAACACCATATATTTT
abundance: NA
len: 15
d_gene: TRBD1
j_gene: TRBJ1-3
v_gene: TRBV9

CDR3aa: CASSPDRANYEQYF
CDR3nt: TGTGCCAGCAGCCCGGATAGGGCTAACTACGAGCAGTACTTC
abundance: NA
len: 14
d_gene: NA
j_gene: TRBJ2-7
v_gene: TRBV7-2

CDR3aa: CASSPSRVEDTQYF
CDR3nt: TGCGCCAGCAGCCCCTCCAGGGTGGAGGATACGCAGTATTTT
abundance: few
len: 14
d_gene: NA
j_gene: TRBJ2-3
v_gene: TRBV5-1

CDR3aa: CASSSGQGGSPLHF
CDR3nt: TGCGCCAGCAGTTCGGGACAGGGAGGCTCACCCCTCCACTTT
abundance: NA
len: 14
d_gene: TRBD1
j_gene: TRBJ1-6
v_gene: TRBV5-1

CDR3aa: CASSSLTGGNTGELFF
CDR3nt: TGTGCCAGCAGTTCCCTGACAGGGGGCAACACCGGGGAGCTGTTTTTT
abundance: few
len: 16
d_gene: TRBD1
j_gene: TRBJ2-2
v_gene: TRBV6-5

CDR3aa: CASLDGPNYGYTF
CDR3nt: TGTGCCAGCCTCGACGGCCCTAACTATGGCTACACCTTC
abundance: few
len: 13
d_gene: NA
j_gene: TRBJ1-2
v_gene: TRBV10-3

CDR3aa: CASSRTAGTDTQYF
CDR3nt: TGTGCCAGCAGTCGCACAGCGGGCACAGATACGCAGTATTTT
abundance: few
len: 14
d_gene: NA
j_gene: TRBJ2-3
v_gene: TRBV27

CDR3aa: CASSLGRWGQGPLEQYF
CDR3nt: TGTGCCAGCAGCTTAGGTCGTTGGGGACAGGGGCCCCTCGAGCAGTACTTC
abundance: NA
len: 17
d_gene: TRBD1
j_gene: TRBJ2-7
v_gene: TRBV7-2

CDR3aa: CASSQEVGQQPQHF
CDR3nt: TGCGCCAGCAGCCAAGAAGTGGGGCAACAGCCCCAGCATTTT
abundance: NA
len: 14
d_gene: NA
j_gene: TRBJ1-5
v_gene: TRBV4-3

CDR3aa: CASSPQGILGYTF
CDR3nt: TGTGCCAGCAGCCCCCAGGGGATCCTAGGCTACACCTTC
abundance: NA
len: 13
d_gene: NA
j_gene: TRBJ1-2
v_gene: TRBV7-6

CDR3aa: CAWSPWEGHGNTIYF
CDR3nt: TGTGCCTGGAGTCCCTGGGAGGGGCATGGAAACACCATATATTTT
abundance: few
len: 15
d_gene: NA
j_gene: TRBJ1-3
v_gene: TRBV30

CDR3aa: CSVGDRRNTEAFF
CDR3nt: TGCAGCGTTGGGGACAGGAGGAACACTGAAGCTTTCTTT
abundance: few
len: 13
d_gene: TRBD1
j_gene: TRBJ1-1
v_gene: TRBV29-1

CDR3aa: CASSLGGQGGNEQFF
CDR3nt: TGTGCCAGCAGCTTAGGAGGACAGGGGGGAAATGAGCAGTTCTTC
abundance: NA
len: 15
d_gene: TRBD1
j_gene: TRBJ2-1
v_gene: TRBV13

CDR3aa: CASSVAKGHTQYF
CDR3nt: TGTGCCAGCAGCGTAGCAAAGGGGCATACGCAGTATTTT
abundance: NA
len: 13
d_gene: NA
j_gene: TRBJ2-3
v_gene: TRBV9

CDR3aa: CASSLELPGDTQYF
CDR3nt: TGTGCCAGCAGCTTAGAACTACCGGGGGATACGCAGTATTTT
abundance: NA
len: 14
d_gene: NA
j_gene: TRBJ2-3
v_gene: TRBV5-4

CDR3aa: CAWSVERNQPQHF
CDR3nt: TGTGCCTGGAGTGTAGAGCGGAATCAGCCCCAGCATTTT
abundance: NA
len: 13
d_gene: NA
j_gene: TRBJ1-5
v_gene: TRBV30

CDR3aa: CASSFGQGPNEQYF
CDR3nt: TGCGCCAGCAGCTTCGGACAGGGCCCCAACGAGCAGTACTTC
abundance: few
len: 14
d_gene: TRBD1
j_gene: TRBJ2-7
v_gene: TRBV5-1

CDR3aa: CASSLKGTEFGQYF
CDR3nt: TGTGCCAGCAGCTTGAAGGGGACAGAGTTTGGGCAGTACTTC
abundance: NA
len: 14
d_gene: TRBD1
j_gene: TRBJ2-7
v_gene: TRBV7-2

CDR3aa: CASSMEAGDYEQYF
CDR3nt: TGTGCCAGCAGCATGGAGGCAGGGGACTACGAGCAGTACTTC
abundance: few
len: 14
d_gene: NA
j_gene: TRBJ2-7
v_gene: TRBV5-6

CDR3aa: CASSLRTGDVQNIQYF
CDR3nt: TGTGCCAGCAGCCTACGGACAGGGGACGTCCAAAACATTCAGTACTTC
abundance: NA
len: 16
d_gene: TRBD1
j_gene: TRBJ2-4
v_gene: TRBV11-2

CDR3aa: CAISESGSQGGIEAFF
CDR3nt: TGTGCCATCAGTGAGTCGGGGTCTCAGGGTGGCATTGAAGCTTTCTTT
abundance: few
len: 16
d_gene: NA
j_gene: TRBJ1-1
v_gene: TRBV10-3

CDR3aa: CASSLGQGNNSPLHF
CDR3nt: TGCGCCAGCAGCTTGGGACAGGGAAACAATTCACCCCTCCACTTT
abundance: few
len: 15
d_gene: TRBD1
j_gene: TRBJ1-6
v_gene: TRBV5-1

CDR3aa: CASSIRTGVDPAFF
CDR3nt: TGTGCCAGCAGCATCCGGACAGGGGTCGATCCAGCTTTCTTT
abundance: NA
len: 14
d_gene: TRBD1
j_gene: TRBJ1-1
v_gene: TRBV7-8

CDR3aa: CAWSRGNNYGYTF
CDR3nt: TGTGCCTGGAGTCGGGGAAATAATTATGGCTACACCTTC
abundance: NA
len: 13
d_gene: NA
j_gene: TRBJ1-2
v_gene: TRBV30

CDR3aa: CASSFDGSQPQHF
CDR3nt: TGTGCCAGCAGCTTTGATGGGAGTCAGCCCCAGCATTTT
abundance: few
len: 13
d_gene: NA
j_gene: TRBJ1-5
v_gene: TRBV7-9

CDR3aa: CASSLAMPSGGRRGDTQYF
CDR3nt: TGCGCCAGCAGCTTGGCCATGCCTAGCGGGGGCCGGAGAGGAGATACGCAGTATTTT
abundance: few
len: 19
d_gene: TRBD2
j_gene: TRBJ2-3
v_gene: TRBV5-1

CDR3aa: CASSDQTQYF
CDR3nt: TGTGCCAGCAGTGACCAGACCCAGTACTTC
abundance: NA
len: 10
d_gene: NA
j_gene: TRBJ2-5
v_gene: TRBV2

CDR3aa: CASSTPGRENEKLFF
CDR3nt: TGTGCCAGCAGCACACCGGGACGGGAGAATGAAAAACTGTTTTTT
abundance: few
len: 15
d_gene: NA
j_gene: TRBJ1-4
v_gene: TRBV5-4

CDR3aa: CASSFGRYQGGYTF
CDR3nt: TGTGCCAGCAGTTTCGGCCGGTATCAGGGTGGCTACACCTTC
abundance: NA
len: 14
d_gene: NA
j_gene: TRBJ1-2
v_gene: TRBV27

CDR3aa: CASSLDRDETQYF
CDR3nt: TGCGCCAGCAGCTTGGACAGGGATGAGACCCAGTACTTC
abundance: NA
len: 13
d_gene: NA
j_gene: TRBJ2-5
v_gene: TRBV5-1

CDR3aa: CSGGNHQETQYF
CDR3nt: TGCAGCGGGGGGAATCACCAAGAGACCCAGTACTTC
abundance: NA
len: 12
d_gene: NA
j_gene: TRBJ2-5
v_gene: TRBV29-1

CDR3aa: CASRGGPTQYF
CDR3nt: TGTGCCAGCAGGGGGGGACCTACGCAGTATTTT
abundance: NA
len: 11
d_gene: NA
j_gene: TRBJ2-3
v_gene: TRBV6-5

CDR3aa: CASSQDRGQGRFEKLFF
CDR3nt: TGTGCCAGCAGCCAAGATCGGGGACAGGGTCGATTTGAAAAACTGTTTTTT
abundance: NA
len: 17
d_gene: TRBD1
j_gene: TRBJ1-4
v_gene: TRBV4-2

CDR3aa: CASSRDLQETQYF
CDR3nt: TGTGCCAGCAGCAGGGACCTCCAAGAGACCCAGTACTTC
abundance: NA
len: 13
d_gene: NA
j_gene: TRBJ2-5
v_gene: TRBV7-9

CDR3aa: CASEAGGLETQYF
CDR3nt: TGTGCCAGCGAGGCGGGGGGTTTGGAGACCCAGTACTTC
abundance: NA
len: 13
d_gene: TRBD2
j_gene: TRBJ2-5
v_gene: TRBV11-2

CDR3aa: CASSLGSGGRNTIYF
CDR3nt: TGTGCCAGCAGCTTGGGTTCGGGGGGCCGAAACACCATATATTTT
abundance: few
len: 15
d_gene: NA
j_gene: TRBJ1-3
v_gene: TRBV5-6

CDR3aa: CASSQDGAGGNYGYTF
CDR3nt: TGTGCCAGCAGCCAAGACGGGGCAGGGGGTAACTATGGCTACACCTTC
abundance: few
len: 16
d_gene: TRBD1
j_gene: TRBJ1-2
v_gene: TRBV4-2

CDR3aa: CASSDSGSSGANVLTF
CDR3nt: TGTGCCAGCAGTGACTCGGGGAGCTCTGGGGCCAACGTCCTGACTTTC
abundance: NA
len: 16
d_gene: NA
j_gene: TRBJ2-6
v_gene: TRBV6-4

CDR3aa: CASSGMFNQPQHF
CDR3nt: TGTGCCAGCTCCGGGATGTTCAATCAGCCCCAGCATTTT
abundance: NA
len: 13
d_gene: NA
j_gene: TRBJ1-5
v_gene: TRBV18

CDR3aa: CASSLGHNQETQYF
CDR3nt: TGCGCCAGCAGCTTGGGCCACAACCAAGAGACCCAGTACTTC
abundance: NA
len: 14
d_gene: NA
j_gene: TRBJ2-5
v_gene: TRBV5-1

CDR3aa: CASSPTSGGHNEQFF
CDR3nt: TGTGCCAGCAGCCCGACTAGCGGGGGACACAATGAGCAGTTCTTC
abundance: many
len: 15
d_gene: TRBD2
j_gene: TRBJ2-1
v_gene: TRBV14

CDR3aa: CASSLTGNGYTF
CDR3nt: TGTGCCAGCAGCCTCACAGGGAATGGCTACACCTTC
abundance: NA
len: 12
d_gene: NA
j_gene: TRBJ1-2
v_gene: TRBV9

CDR3aa: CASSGTGGGNTEAFF
CDR3nt: TGTGCCAGCAGCGGTACAGGGGGCGGGAACACTGAAGCTTTCTTT
abundance: few
len: 15
d_gene: TRBD1
j_gene: TRBJ1-1
v_gene: TRBV5-4

CDR3aa: CASGGPHNEQFF
CDR3nt: TGTGCCAGCGGGGGACCTCACAATGAGCAGTTCTTC
abundance: few
len: 12
d_gene: NA
j_gene: TRBJ2-1
v_gene: TRBV7-9

CDR3aa: CASTADREWYGYTF
CDR3nt: TGTGCCAGCACCGCGGACAGGGAATGGTATGGCTACACCTTC
abundance: few
len: 14
d_gene: NA
j_gene: TRBJ1-2
v_gene: TRBV21-1

CDR3aa: CASSETPLAGARETQYF
CDR3nt: TGTGCCAGCAGTGAAACCCCACTAGCGGGGGCCCGGGAGACCCAGTACTTC
abundance: few
len: 17
d_gene: TRBD2
j_gene: TRBJ2-5
v_gene: TRBV6-1

CDR3aa: CASRVQGTNTGELFF
CDR3nt: TGTGCCAGCAGGGTACAGGGAACGAACACCGGGGAGCTGTTTTTT
abundance: NA
len: 15
d_gene: NA
j_gene: TRBJ2-2
v_gene: TRBV2

CDR3aa: CASSLWTGKNTEAFF
CDR3nt: TGTGCCAGCAGCCTTTGGACAGGGAAGAACACTGAAGCTTTCTTT
abundance: NA
len: 15
d_gene: TRBD1
j_gene: TRBJ1-1
v_gene: TRBV7-9

CDR3aa: CASSSSGAYNEQFF
CDR3nt: TGTGCCAGCAGTTCGAGCGGGGCGTACAATGAGCAGTTCTTC
abundance: few
len: 14
d_gene: TRBD2
j_gene: TRBJ2-1
v_gene: TRBV7-9

CDR3aa: CASSLFGRDTEAFF
CDR3nt: TGTGCCAGCAGCCTTTTCGGGCGGGACACTGAAGCTTTCTTT
abundance: few
len: 14
d_gene: NA
j_gene: TRBJ1-1
v_gene: TRBV9

CDR3aa: CASSEAKTGFRTGELFF
CDR3nt: TGTGCCAGCAGTGAAGCGAAGACAGGGTTTCGCACCGGGGAGCTGTTTTTT
abundance: few
len: 17
d_gene: TRBD1
j_gene: TRBJ2-2
v_gene: TRBV2